These 27 T cell receptor beta chains came from one sample sequenced in a study of monozygotic twins with inflammatory bowel disease. TCRdb processed the 5' RACE reads again and assigns one entry to each CDR3 protein, with no DNA. Its table lists fewer than 110,000 distinct CDR3 sequences. Sequencing was performed on blood. These receptors all stem from a human donor with ulcerative colitis or Crohn's disease, or a healthy co-twin of an affected twin (not recorded which).

This sequence joins TRBV7-2 and TRBJ2-7; the D gene TCRdb calls, TRBD1, cannot be checked with no DNA. Germline V gives CDR1 SGHTA, CDR2 FQGNSA. The CDR3 loop spans 11 amino acids. The chain's CDR3 is CASGGTYEQYF.

This rearrangement joins TRBV7-2 to TRBJ2-2. The CDR3 runs to 14 residues. CDR1 is SGHTA, CDR2 FQGNSA, per germline. The chain's CDR3 is CASSLTGNTGELFF.

The V gene is TRBV15, the J gene TRBJ2-4. Germline V gene sequence: CDR1 LNHNV, CDR2 YYDKDF (reference sequence). The CDR3 is 15 amino acids. The CDR3 protein is CATRVDGEAKNIQYF.

This chain joins TRBV19 and TRBJ1-1. Looked up from germline, CDR1 is LNHDA and CDR2 is SQIVND (reference sequence). CDR3 length: 16 residues. The chain's CDR3 is CASRAYGLGQNTEAFF.

The chain combines TRBV15 with TRBJ2-5; TCRdb returns TRBD2, unconfirmable since there is no DNA. Germline CDR1 LNHNV, CDR2 YYDKDF (reference sequence). The CDR3 length is 14 residues. The CDR3 protein is CATTRQGVEKTQYF.

The chain carries TRBV5-1 and TRBJ2-3; checking the TCRdb D call of TRBD2 is not possible without DNA. In germline, CDR1 is SGHRS, CDR2 YFSETQ. This CDR3 comprises 14 residues. CDR3 residues: CASSLGRGGDTQYF.

The chain carries TRBV29-1 and TRBJ2-7. Per the germline V gene, CDR1 is SQVTM and CDR2 is ANQGSEA. The CDR3 runs to 11 residues. The CDR3 region is CSVLTSYEQYF.

The chain has TRBV30 and TRBJ1-5; TCRdb proposes TRBD1, but this gene call is untestable without DNA. The CDR3 runs 15 residues. Germline-derived CDR1 and CDR2 are GTSNPN and SVGIG (reference sequence). CDR3 in amino acids: CAWSALGANNQPQHF. Variable domain in full (rest from reference TRBV30 and TRBJ1-5): SQTIHQWPATLVQPVGSPLSLECTVEGTSNPNLYWYRQAAGRGLQLLFYSVGIGQISSEVPQNLSASRPQDRQFILSSKKLLLSDSGFYLCAWSALGANNQPQHFGDGTRLSIL.

The rearrangement links TRBV4-3 to TRBJ2-2. CDR1 LGHNA and CDR2 YSLEER come from the germline V gene. The CDR3 has 14 residues. CDR3 sequence: CASSRHVGTGELFF.

J is TRBJ2-7 and V is TRBV12-3 or TRBV12-4; without DNA, the TCRdb call of TRBD1 cannot be checked. The CDR3 spans 15 residues. The CDR3: CASNPGDAGLGEQYF.

The chain links TRBV7-2 to TRBJ1-5; TCRdb returns TRBD1, unconfirmable since there is no DNA. CDR3 size: 15 residues. The germline gives CDR1 SGHTA, CDR2 FQGNSA. Here the CDR3 reads CASSLAGRRYQPQHF.

The chain employs TRBV6-2 or TRBV6-3 and TRBJ2-6. This CDR3 is 14 amino acids long. CDR1 is MNHEY, CDR2 SVGEGT, per germline. The CDR3 sequence is CASSTGPGANVLTF.

J is TRBJ2-7 and V is TRBV20-1; the D gene TCRdb calls, TRBD1, cannot be checked with no DNA. Germline CDR1 is DFQATT and CDR2 is SNEGSKA (reference sequence). The CDR3 is 14 amino acids. CDR3 sequence: CSAHDRLYSYEQYF.

The chain has TRBV24-1 and TRBJ2-5; TCRdb's D gene call, TRBD1, goes unchecked for lack of DNA. The CDR3 runs 15 residues. From germline, CDR1 is KGHDR and CDR2 SFDVKD. This CDR3 reads CATSEETGKQETQYF.

The chain combines TRBV7-3 with TRBJ2-7; TCRdb outputs TRBD1, but without DNA this stays unchecked. Germline V gives CDR1 SGHTA, CDR2 FQGTGA. CDR3 size: 13 residues. Here the CDR3 reads CASSLNRLDEQYF.

The V gene is TRBV5-1, the J gene TRBJ1-1; TCRdb indicates TRBD1, and absent DNA this call remains unverified. The CDR3 length is 15 residues. CDR1 is SGHRS and CDR2 is YFSETQ in the germline V gene. CDR3 sequence: CASSLAPGEATEAFF.

The chain couples TRBV4-3 to TRBJ1-1. This CDR3 is 12 amino acids long. Germline V gives CDR1 LGHNA, CDR2 YSLEER. CDR3: CASSQGTAEAFF.

This chain uses TRBV24-1 with TRBJ2-1; TCRdb lists TRBD2, though no DNA is available to test this call. The CDR3 loop spans 16 amino acids. CDR1 is KGHDR, CDR2 SFDVKD, per germline. The CDR3: CATSDNGLAGGRSQFF.

The J gene is TRBJ2-1, the V gene TRBV10-3; TCRdb outputs TRBD2, but without DNA this stays unchecked. Germline values: CDR1 ENHRY, CDR2 SYGVKD. This CDR3 region has 13 residues. The CDR3 sequence: CASGLAGVNEQFF.

The chain couples TRBV11-2 to TRBJ2-3; TCRdb proposes TRBD2, but this gene call is untestable without DNA. The length of the CDR3 is 15 residues. Per germline, CDR1 SGHAT and CDR2 FQNNGV. This CDR3 is CASSTFGGAADTQYF.

The chain uses TRBV28 and TRBJ2-3; TCRdb's D gene call, TRBD2, goes unchecked for lack of DNA. The length of the CDR3 is 17 residues. Germline loops: CDR1 MDHEN, CDR2 SYDVKM. The CDR3 loop is CASSLSSWGGGADTQYF. The entire variable domain, with the rest obtained from reference TRBV28 and TRBJ2-3, is as follows: DVKVTQSSRYLVKRTGEKVFLECVQDMDHENMFWYRQDPGLGLRLIYFSYDVKMKEKGDIPEGYSVSREKKERFSLILESASTNQTSMYLCASSLSSWGGGADTQYFGPGTRLTVL.

The genes are TRBV12-3 or TRBV12-4 and TRBJ2-3; checking the TCRdb D call of TRBD2 is not possible without DNA. The CDR3 spans 17 residues. CDR3 protein: CASSSGLAGGLADTQYF.

This rearrangement joins TRBV19 to TRBJ2-3; TCRdb's D call of TRBD2 is untestable without DNA. Germline loops: CDR1 LNHDA, CDR2 SQIVND (reference sequence). The CDR3 runs 17 residues. This CDR3 reads CASSIPGLAGSTSAQYF.

The rearrangement uses TRBV5-1 and TRBJ2-7; TCRdb's D gene call, TRBD2, goes unchecked for lack of DNA. Germline CDR1 and CDR2: SGHRS and YFSETQ. The CDR3 runs 17 residues. The CDR3 loop is CASSPGLAGGYSEEQYF.

The J gene is TRBJ2-7, the V gene TRBV14; TCRdb's D gene call, TRBD1, goes unchecked for lack of DNA. The V gene's germline CDR1 is SGHDN and CDR2 FVKESK. The CDR3 covers 17 residues. Here the CDR3 reads CASSSRLYREQPYEQYF.

The chain uses TRBV5-4 and TRBJ2-1; TCRdb selects TRBD1, and the lack of DNA leaves this call unchecked. From germline, CDR1 is SGHNT and CDR2 YYREEE (reference sequence). The CDR3 totals 12 residues. CDR3 in amino acids: CASSLDDMQGFF.

The V call is TRBV12-3 or TRBV12-4, the J call TRBJ1-5. The CDR3 is 11 residues long. CDR3 sequence reads: CASSLGQPQHF.